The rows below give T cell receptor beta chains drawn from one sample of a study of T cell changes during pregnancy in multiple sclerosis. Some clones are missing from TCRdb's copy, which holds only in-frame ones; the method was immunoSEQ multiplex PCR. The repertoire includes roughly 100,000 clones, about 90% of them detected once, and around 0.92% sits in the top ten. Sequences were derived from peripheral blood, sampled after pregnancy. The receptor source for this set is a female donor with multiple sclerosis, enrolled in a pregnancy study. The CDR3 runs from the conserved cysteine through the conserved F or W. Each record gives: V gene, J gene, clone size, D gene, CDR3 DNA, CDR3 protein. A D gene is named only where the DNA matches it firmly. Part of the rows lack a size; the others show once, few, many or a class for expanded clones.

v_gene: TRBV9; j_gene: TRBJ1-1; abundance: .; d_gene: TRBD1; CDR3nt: TGTGCCAGCAGCGTAGCCCCCGGGACAGGGGGTAACACTGAAGCTTTCTTT; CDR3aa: CASSVAPGTGGNTEAFF
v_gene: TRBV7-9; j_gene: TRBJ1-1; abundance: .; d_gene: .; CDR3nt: TGTGCCAGCAGCTTCGGGGGACCGGGGTACGATGAAGCTTTCTTT; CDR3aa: CASSFGGPGYDEAFF
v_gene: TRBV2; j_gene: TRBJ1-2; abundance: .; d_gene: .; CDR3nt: TGTGCCAGCAGTACGACCTTAGCGAGTGGCTACACCTTC; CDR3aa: CASSTTLASGYTF
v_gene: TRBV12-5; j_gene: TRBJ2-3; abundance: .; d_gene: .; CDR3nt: TGTGCTAGTGGTTTGGTAGGAGACCTCAGCACAGATACGCAGTATTTT; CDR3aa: CASGLVGDLSTDTQYF
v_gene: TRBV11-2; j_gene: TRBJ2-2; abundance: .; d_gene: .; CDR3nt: TGTGCCAGCAGCCACCCCAGAGGGGAGCTGTTTTTT; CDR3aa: CASSHPRGELFF
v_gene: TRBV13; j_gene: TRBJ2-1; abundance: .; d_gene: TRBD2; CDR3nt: TGTGCCAGCAGCTCACCTTCCGGTGGGACTAGCGGGAGGGCCCCCTACAATGAGCAGTTCTTC; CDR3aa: CASSSPSGGTSGRAPYNEQFF
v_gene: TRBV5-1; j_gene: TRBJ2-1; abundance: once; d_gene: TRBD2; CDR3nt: TGCGCCAGCAGCCCCCCCTGGACTAGCGGGAGGGCGTACAATGAGCAGTTCTTC; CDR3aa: CASSPPWTSGRAYNEQFF
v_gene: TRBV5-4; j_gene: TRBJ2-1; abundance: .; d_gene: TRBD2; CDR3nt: TGTGCCAGCAGCTTGGGGATTTCTAGCGGGGGCAATGAGCAGTTCTTC; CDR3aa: CASSLGISSGGNEQFF
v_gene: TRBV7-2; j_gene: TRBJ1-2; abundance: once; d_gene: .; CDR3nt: TGTGCCAGCAGCTTACGGACAGACTATGGCTACACCTTC; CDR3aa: CASSLRTDYGYTF
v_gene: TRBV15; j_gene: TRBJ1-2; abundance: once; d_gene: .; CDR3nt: TGTGCCACCAGCAGAGGTGATCCCGGGAGTGATGGCTACACCTTC; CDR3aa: CATSRGDPGSDGYTF
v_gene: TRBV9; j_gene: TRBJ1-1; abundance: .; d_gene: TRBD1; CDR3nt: TGTGCCAGCAGCGCTGGAGGACAGGTGGTTGAAGCTTTCTTT; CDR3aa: CASSAGGQVVEAFF
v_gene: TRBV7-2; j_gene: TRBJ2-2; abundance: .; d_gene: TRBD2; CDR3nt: TGTGCCAGCAGCTTAGCTAGCGGGAGGGCCGGGGAGCTGTTTTTT; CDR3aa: CASSLASGRAGELFF
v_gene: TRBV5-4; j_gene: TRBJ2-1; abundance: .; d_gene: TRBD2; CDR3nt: TGTGCCAGCAGCTTGGGAGCGGGAGCTTACAATGAGCAGTTCTTC; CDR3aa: CASSLGAGAYNEQFF
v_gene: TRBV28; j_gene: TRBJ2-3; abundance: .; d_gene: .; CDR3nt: TGTGCCGGGCGACGGGCCCGGGACACAGATACGCAGTATTTT; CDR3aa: CAGRRARDTDTQYF
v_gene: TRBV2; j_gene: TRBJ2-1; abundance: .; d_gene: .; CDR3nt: TGTGCCAGCAGTGGACTTGTGTCCTACAATGAGCAGTTCTTC; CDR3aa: CASSGLVSYNEQFF
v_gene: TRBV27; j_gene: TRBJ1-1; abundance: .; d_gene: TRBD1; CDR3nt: TGTGCCAGCCTCCTGAACAGGGACAGGAACACTGAAGCTTTCTTT; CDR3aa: CASLLNRDRNTEAFF
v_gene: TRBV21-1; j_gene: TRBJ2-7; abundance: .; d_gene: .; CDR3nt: TGTGCCAGCAGTTTAGGGAAGAGCGGGGCCTTAGGGTACGAGCAGTACTTC; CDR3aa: CASSLGKSGALGYEQYF
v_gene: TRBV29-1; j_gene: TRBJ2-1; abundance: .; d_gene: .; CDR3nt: TGCAGCGTTGTAGGGTGGGGGGAGGTCTCCTACAATGAGCAGTTCTTC; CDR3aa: CSVVGWGEVSYNEQFF
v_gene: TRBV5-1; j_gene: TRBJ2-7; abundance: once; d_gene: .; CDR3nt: TGCGCCAGCAGCTTGACCGGGACTGCCTACGAGCAGTACTTC; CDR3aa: CASSLTGTAYEQYF
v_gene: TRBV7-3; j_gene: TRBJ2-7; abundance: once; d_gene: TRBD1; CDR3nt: TGTGCCAGCAGCTTAATAGGGGGCTACTCCTACGAGCAGTACTTC; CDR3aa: CASSLIGGYSYEQYF
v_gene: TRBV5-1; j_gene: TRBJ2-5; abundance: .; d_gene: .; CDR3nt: TGCGCCAGCAGCTTGGGTAGAAGGGGGGAGACCCAGTACTTC; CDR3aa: CASSLGRRGETQYF
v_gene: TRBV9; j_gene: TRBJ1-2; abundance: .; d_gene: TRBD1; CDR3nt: TGTGCCAGCAGCGTGGGGACAGCCGGACACACGGTTGGCTACACCTTC; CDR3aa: CASSVGTAGHTVGYTF
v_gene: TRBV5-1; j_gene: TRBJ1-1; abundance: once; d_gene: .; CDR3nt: TGCGCCAGCAGCCAGGGCGGAAGGAACACTGAAGCTTTCTTT; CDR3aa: CASSQGGRNTEAFF
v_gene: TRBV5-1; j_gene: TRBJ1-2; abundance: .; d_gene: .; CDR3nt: TGCGCCAGCAGCTCCCCCGCGACGAGGAGGGCCCTCTATGGCTACACCTTC; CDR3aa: CASSSPATRRALYGYTF
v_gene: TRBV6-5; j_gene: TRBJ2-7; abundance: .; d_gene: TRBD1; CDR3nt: TGTGCCAGCAGTAGGGGACAGGGGGTATACTACGAGCAGTACTTC; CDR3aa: CASSRGQGVYYEQYF
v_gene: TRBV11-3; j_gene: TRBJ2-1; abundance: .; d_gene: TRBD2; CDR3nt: TGTGCCAGCAGCTACGGAGCGGGAGGGCCCAGTGAGCAGTTCTTC; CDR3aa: CASSYGAGGPSEQFF
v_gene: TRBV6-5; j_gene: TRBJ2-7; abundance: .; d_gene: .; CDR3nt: TGTGCCAGCAGTTTTCAAGCGGAGGGGGCATCTCACGAGCAGTACTTC; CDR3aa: CASSFQAEGASHEQYF
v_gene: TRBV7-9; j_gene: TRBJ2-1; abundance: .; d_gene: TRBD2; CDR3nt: TGTGCCAGCAGCTTACTAGCGGGAGGATACAATGAGCAGTTCTTC; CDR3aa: CASSLLAGGYNEQFF
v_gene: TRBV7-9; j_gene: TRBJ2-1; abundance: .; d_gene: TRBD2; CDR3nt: TGTGCCAGCAGCTTTACTAGCGGCCGTAACAATGAGCAGTTCTTC; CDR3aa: CASSFTSGRNNEQFF
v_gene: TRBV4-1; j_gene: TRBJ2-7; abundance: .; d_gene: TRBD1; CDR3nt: TGCGCCAGCAGCCAAGATATACAGGGGTACGAGCAGTACTTC; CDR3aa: CASSQDIQGYEQYF
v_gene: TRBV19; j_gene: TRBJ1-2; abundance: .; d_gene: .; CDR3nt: TGTGCCAGTAGTATATTTCAGGGCGGAAATGGCTACACCTTC; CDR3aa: CASSIFQGGNGYTF
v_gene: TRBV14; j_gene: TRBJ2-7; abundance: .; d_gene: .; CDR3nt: TGTGCCAGCAGTCCCGAGGTCGACTCCTACGAGCAGTACTTC; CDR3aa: CASSPEVDSYEQYF
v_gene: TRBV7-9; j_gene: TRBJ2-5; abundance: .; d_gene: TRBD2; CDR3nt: TGTGCCAGCAGCCTCCCGACTAGCGGGGCAAGGGAGACCCAGTACTTC; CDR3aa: CASSLPTSGARETQYF
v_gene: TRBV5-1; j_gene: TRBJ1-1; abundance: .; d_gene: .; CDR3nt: TGCGCCAGCAGCTTGGAGTCACAGGGTACCACTGAAGCTTTCTTT; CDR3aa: CASSLESQGTTEAFF
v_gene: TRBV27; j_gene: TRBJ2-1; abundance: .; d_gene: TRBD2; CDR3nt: TGTGCCAGCAGTTTTACTAGCGGAGACTCCTACAATGAGCAGTTCTTC; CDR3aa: CASSFTSGDSYNEQFF
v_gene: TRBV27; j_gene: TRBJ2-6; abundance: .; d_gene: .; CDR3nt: TGTGCCAGCAGTTTCCATGGGGCCAACGTCCTGACTTTC; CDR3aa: CASSFHGANVLTF
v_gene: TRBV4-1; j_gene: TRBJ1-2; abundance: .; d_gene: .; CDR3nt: TGCGCCAGCAGCCAAGACGGACAAGGTGGCTACACCTTC; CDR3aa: CASSQDGQGGYTF
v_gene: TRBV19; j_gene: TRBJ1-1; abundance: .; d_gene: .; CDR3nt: TGTGCCAGTAGTGCACCGGGACAATCGAACACTGAAGCTTTCTTT; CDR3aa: CASSAPGQSNTEAFF
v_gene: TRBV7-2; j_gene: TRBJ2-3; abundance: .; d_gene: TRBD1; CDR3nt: TGTGCCAGCACTCAAACAGGGGGCGCTGACACAGATACGCAGTATTTT; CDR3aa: CASTQTGGADTDTQYF
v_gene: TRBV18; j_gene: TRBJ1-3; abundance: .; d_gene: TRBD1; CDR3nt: TGTGCCAGCTCACCACCGGGACAGGGCGCGGAGGGAAACACCATATATTTT; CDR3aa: CASSPPGQGAEGNTIYF
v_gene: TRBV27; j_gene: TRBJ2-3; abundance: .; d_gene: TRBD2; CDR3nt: TGTGCCAGCAGTATGGGACTAGCGGGAGCTACGCAGTATTTT; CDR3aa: CASSMGLAGATQYF
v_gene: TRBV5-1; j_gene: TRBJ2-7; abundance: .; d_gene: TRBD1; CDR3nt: TGCGCCAGCAGCTTGGTTGACAGGGGCCACGAGCAGTACTTC; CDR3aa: CASSLVDRGHEQYF
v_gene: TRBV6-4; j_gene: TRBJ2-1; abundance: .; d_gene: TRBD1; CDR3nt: TGTGCCAGCAGTGAAACCGGGACAGGGGGCAATGAGCAGTTCTTC; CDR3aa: CASSETGTGGNEQFF
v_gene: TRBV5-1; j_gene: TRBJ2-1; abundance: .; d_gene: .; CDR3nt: TGCGCCAGCAGCTTGTTACAGAGCTCCTACAATGAGCAGTTCTTC; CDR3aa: CASSLLQSSYNEQFF
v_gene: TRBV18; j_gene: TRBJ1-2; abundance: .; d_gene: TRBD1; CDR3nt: TGTGCCAGCTCACCGGAACAGGGGAGCGGCTATGGCTACACCTTC; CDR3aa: CASSPEQGSGYGYTF
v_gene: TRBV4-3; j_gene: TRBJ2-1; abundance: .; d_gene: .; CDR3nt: TGCGCCAGCAGCCAAGATACCAGGAACTACAATGAGCAGTTCTTC; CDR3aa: CASSQDTRNYNEQFF
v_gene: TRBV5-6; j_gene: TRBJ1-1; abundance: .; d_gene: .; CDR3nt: TGTGCCAGCAGCCCCTTGGGGGGGCGGAGCACTGAAGCTTTCTTT; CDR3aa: CASSPLGGRSTEAFF
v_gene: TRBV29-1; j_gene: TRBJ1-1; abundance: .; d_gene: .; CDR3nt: TGCAGCGTTGAAGTAGCAGTTGAAGCTTTCTTT; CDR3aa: CSVEVAVEAFF
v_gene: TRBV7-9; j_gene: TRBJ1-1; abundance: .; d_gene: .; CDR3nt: TGTGCCAGCAGCTGGGGACAGAACACTGAAGCTTTCTTT; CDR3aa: CASSWGQNTEAFF
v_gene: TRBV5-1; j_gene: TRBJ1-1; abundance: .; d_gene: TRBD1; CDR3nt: TGCGCCAGCAGCTGGACAGGGTCGAACACTGAAGCTTTCTTT; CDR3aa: CASSWTGSNTEAFF
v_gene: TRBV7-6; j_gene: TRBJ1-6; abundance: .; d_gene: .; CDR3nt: TGTGCCAGCAGCTCCTCTGAGGCGATGGGTTCACCCCTCCACTTT; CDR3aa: CASSSSEAMGSPLHF
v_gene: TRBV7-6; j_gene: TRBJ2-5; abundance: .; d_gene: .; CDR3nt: TGTGCCAGCAGCTTACTTACACAAGAGACCCAGTACTTC; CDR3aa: CASSLLTQETQYF
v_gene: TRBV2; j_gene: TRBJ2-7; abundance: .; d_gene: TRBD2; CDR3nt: TGTGCCAGCAGTAAAGTCACCCGGGAGGGCGAGCAGTACTTC; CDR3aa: CASSKVTREGEQYF
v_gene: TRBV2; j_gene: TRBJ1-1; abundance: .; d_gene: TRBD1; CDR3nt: TGTGCCAGCAACAAGGGACAGGGGAACACTGAAGCTTTCTTT; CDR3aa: CASNKGQGNTEAFF
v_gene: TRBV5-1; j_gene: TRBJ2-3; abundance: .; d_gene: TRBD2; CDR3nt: TGCGCCAGCAGCTTGGTGTCTAGCGGGAGGGGTACAGATACGCAGTATTTT; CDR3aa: CASSLVSSGRGTDTQYF
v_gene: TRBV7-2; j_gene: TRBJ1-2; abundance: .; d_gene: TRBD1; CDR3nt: TGTGCCAGCAGCTGGGGACAGGCTGTGGGCTACACCTTC; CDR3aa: CASSWGQAVGYTF
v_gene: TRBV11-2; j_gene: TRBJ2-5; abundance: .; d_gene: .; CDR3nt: TGTGCCAGCAGCGCCGGAGTGGGGGGGCTGGAGACCCAGTACTTC; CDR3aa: CASSAGVGGLETQYF